This T cell receptor (beta chain) was identified in a study of T cells in Graves' hyperthyroidism and ophthalmopathy. This clonotype was seen many times. With a duration under 2 months, the hyperthyroidism was newly diagnosed in patients aged 18 to 65. RNA transcripts provided the source from which TCR beta CDR3 regions were amplified. The TCR CDR3 was amplified in a first-round RT-PCR using the HTBI primer set. In TCRdb, the multiplex PCR reads were re-called with MiXCR into one record per CDR3 protein. The sample has nearly 600,000 distinct CDR3 sequences; approximately 13% are singletons. The CDR3 has 13 residues. The junction had 3 bases not matched to a gene; V was cut back by 8 bases and J by 7 bases. From germline, CDR1 is DFQATT and CDR2 SNEGSKA (reference sequence).

Sequenced: blood. The TCR comes from a woman aged 25 to 39 with Graves' hyperthyroidism that later progressed to Graves' ophthalmopathy. The J gene is TRBJ2-1, the V gene TRBV20-1, with 15 positions matching TRBD2. This CDR3 reads CSPGTSGRNEQFF. The CDR3 coding sequence is TGCAGTCCTGGGACTAGCGGGAGGAATGAGCAGTTCTTC.